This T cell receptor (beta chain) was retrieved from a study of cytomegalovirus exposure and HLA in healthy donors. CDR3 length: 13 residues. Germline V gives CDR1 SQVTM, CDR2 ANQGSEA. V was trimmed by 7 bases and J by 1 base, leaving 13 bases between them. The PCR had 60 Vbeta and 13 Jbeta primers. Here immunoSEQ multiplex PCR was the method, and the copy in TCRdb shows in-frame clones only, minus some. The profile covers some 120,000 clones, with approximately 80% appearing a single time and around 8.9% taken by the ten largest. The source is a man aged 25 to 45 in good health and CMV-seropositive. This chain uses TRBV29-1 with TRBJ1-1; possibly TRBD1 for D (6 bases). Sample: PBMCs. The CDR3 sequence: CSGDTLGNTEAFF. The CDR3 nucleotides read TGCAGCGGGGACACGCTAGGGAACACTGAAGCTTTCTTT.